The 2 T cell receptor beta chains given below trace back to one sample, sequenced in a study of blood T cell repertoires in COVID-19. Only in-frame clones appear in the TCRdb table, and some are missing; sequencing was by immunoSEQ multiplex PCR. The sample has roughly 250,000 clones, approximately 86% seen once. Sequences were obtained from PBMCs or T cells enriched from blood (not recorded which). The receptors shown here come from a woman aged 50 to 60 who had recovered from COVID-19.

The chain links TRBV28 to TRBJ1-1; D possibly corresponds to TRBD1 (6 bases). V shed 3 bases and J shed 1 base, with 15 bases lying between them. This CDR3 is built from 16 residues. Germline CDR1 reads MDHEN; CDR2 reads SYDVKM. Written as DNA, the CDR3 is TGTGCCAGCAGTTTGCTCACAGGGACGGGGAACACTGAAGCTTTCTTT. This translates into CASSLLTGTGNTEAFF.

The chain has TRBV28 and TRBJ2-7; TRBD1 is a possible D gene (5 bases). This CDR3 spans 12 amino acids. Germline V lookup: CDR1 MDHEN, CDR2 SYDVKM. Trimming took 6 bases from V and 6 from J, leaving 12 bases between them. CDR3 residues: CASSLKGFEQYF. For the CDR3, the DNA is TGTGCCAGCAGCCTTAAGGGGTTCGAGCAGTACTTC.